The clone carrying this T cell receptor (beta chain) was recorded a few times. Its antigen is unknown. This CDR3 has 14 residues. From germline, CDR1 is SGHVS and CDR2 FNYEAQ. Trimming at V came to 4 bases and at J to 5 bases, leaving 5 bases not matched to a gene. This sample stems from a study of T cells after yellow fever vaccination. Template-switching 5'RACE yielded the TCR cDNA; a universal primer site and UMIs were added in the process. TCRdb redid the calling of the 5' RACE reads with MiXCR, one entry per CDR3 protein. The sample includes 500,000 to 550,000 distinct CDR3 sequences, around a fifth of them seen just once. Broader study findings: The secondary response was weaker but peaked faster, day 5 versus 15.

This TCR was sampled from a man aged 18 to 30 who received the YFV17D yellow fever vaccine. Sequenced here: PBMCs, sampled about 21 days after the first yellow fever vaccination. The V gene is TRBV7-6, the J gene TRBJ1-2, with 9 bases aligning to TRBD1. The CDR3 DNA reads as TGTGCCAGCAGCTCCGGGGACAGGGTGTATGGCTACACCTTC. Translating it yields CASSSGDRVYGYTF. Variable domain in full (rest from reference TRBV7-6 and TRBJ1-2): GAGVSQSPRYKVTKRGQDVALRCDPISGHVSLYWYRQALGQGPEFLTYFNYEAQQDKSGLPNDRFSAERPEGSISTLTIQRTEQRDSAMYRCASSSGDRVYGYTFGSGTRLTVV.